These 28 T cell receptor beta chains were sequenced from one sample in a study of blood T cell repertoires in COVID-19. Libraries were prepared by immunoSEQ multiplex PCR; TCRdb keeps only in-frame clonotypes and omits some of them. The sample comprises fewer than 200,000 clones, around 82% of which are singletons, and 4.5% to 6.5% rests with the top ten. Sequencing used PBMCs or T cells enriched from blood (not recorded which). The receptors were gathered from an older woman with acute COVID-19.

DNA of the CDR3: TGTGCCAGCAGCGAAACGGGACTTTGGTATGGCTACACCTTC. Its translation is CASSETGLWYGYTF. V usage is TRBV6-2 or TRBV6-3 and J usage is TRBJ1-2; TRBD1 is a possible D gene (5 bases). The germline V gene encodes CDR1 MNHEY and CDR2 SVGEGT. The CDR3 is 14 residues long. V lost 6 bases, J lost 5 bases, and 16 bases lay in between.

This CDR3 reads CASSQSPLAGEGYTGELFF. DNA for the CDR3: TGCGCCAGCAGTCAATCACCACTAGCGGGAGAAGGTTACACCGGGGAGCTGTTTTTT. This sequence joins TRBV23-1 and TRBJ2-2; 11 bases are a match to TRBD2. TRBV23-1 is marked as an open reading frame, function uncertain. V lost 0 bases, J lost 3 bases, and 9 bases stayed unmatched. The CDR3 covers 19 residues.

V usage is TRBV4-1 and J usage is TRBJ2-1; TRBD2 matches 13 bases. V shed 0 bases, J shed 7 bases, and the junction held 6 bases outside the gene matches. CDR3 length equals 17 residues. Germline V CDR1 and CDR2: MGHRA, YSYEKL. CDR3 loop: CASSQESGLAGVNEQFF. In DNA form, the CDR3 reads TGCGCCAGCAGCCAAGAAAGTGGACTAGCGGGAGTGAATGAGCAGTTCTTC.

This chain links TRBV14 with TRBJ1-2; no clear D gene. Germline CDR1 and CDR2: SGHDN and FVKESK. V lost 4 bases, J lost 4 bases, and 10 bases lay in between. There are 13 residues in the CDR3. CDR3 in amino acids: CASSRTGIYGYTF. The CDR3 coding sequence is TGTGCCAGCAGCCGAACGGGGATCTATGGCTACACCTTC.

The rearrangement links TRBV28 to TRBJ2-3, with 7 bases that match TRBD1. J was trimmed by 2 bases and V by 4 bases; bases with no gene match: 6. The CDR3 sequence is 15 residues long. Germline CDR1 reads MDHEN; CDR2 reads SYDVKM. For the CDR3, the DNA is TGTGCCAGCAGTTCAGGGACAGAAAACACAGATACGCAGTATTTT. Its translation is CASSSGTENTDTQYF.

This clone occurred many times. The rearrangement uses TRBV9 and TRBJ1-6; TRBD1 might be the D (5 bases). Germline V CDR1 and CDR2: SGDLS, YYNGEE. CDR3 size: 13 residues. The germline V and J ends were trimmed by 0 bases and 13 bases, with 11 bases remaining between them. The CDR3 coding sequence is TGTGCCAGCAGCGTAGGTCGGGGGGATCCCCTCCACTTT. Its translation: CASSVGRGDPLHF.

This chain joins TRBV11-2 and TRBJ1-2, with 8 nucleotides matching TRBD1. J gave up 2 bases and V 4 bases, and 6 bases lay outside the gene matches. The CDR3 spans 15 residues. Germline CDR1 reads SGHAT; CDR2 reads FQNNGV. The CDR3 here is CASSSIQGANYGYTF. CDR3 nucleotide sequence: TGTGCCAGCAGCTCTATCCAGGGGGCAAACTATGGCTACACCTTC.

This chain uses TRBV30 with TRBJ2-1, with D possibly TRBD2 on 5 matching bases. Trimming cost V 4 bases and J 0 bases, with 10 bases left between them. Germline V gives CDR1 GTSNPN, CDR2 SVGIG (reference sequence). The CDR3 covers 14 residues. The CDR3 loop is CAWKLVPSYNEQFF. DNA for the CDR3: TGTGCCTGGAAACTAGTCCCCTCCTACAATGAGCAGTTCTTC.

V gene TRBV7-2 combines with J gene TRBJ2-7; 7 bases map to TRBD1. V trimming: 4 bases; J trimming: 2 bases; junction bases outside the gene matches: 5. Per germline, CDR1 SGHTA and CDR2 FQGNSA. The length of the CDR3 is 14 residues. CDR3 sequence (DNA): TGTGCCAGCAGCTCTCGTCAGGGGGCCTACGAGCAGTACGTC. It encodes CASSSRQGAYEQYV.

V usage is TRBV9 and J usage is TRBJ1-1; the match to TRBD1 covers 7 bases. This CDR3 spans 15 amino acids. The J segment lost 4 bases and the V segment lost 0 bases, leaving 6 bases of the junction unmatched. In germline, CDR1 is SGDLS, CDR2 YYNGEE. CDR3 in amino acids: CASSVVGGLGTEAFF. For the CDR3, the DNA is TGTGCCAGCAGCGTAGTAGGGGGCTTGGGCACTGAAGCTTTCTTT.

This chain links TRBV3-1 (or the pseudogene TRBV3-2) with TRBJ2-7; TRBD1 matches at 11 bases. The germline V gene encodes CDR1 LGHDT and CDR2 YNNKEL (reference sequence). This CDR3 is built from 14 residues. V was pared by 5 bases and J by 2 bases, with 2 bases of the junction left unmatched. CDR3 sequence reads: CASSTGQGAYEQYF. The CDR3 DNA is TGTGCCAGCAGCACGGGACAGGGGGCCTACGAGCAGTACTTC.

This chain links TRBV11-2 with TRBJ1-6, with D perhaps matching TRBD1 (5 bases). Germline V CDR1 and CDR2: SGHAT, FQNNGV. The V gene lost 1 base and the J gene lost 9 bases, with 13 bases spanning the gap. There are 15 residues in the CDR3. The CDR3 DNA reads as TGTGCCAGCAGCTTAGTCGGTCAGGGCAGTTCACCCCTCCACTTT. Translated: CASSLVGQGSSPLHF.

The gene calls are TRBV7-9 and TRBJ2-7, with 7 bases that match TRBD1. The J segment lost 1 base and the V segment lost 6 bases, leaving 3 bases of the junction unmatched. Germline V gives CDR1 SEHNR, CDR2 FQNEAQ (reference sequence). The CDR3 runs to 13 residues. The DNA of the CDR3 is TGTGCCAGCAGAGACAGGGCGTCCTACGAGCAGTACTTC. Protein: CASRDRASYEQYF.

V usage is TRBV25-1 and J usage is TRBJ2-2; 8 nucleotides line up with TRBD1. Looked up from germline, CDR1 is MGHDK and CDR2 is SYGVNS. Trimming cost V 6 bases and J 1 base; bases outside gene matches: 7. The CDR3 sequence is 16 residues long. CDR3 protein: CASRLTGAGNTGELFF. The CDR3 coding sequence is TGTGCCAGCAGATTGACAGGGGCGGGGAACACCGGGGAGCTGTTTTTT.

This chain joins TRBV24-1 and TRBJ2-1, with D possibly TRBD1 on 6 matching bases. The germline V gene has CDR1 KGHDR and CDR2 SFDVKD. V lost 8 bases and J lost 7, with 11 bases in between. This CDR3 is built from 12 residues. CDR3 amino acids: CATTTGLNEQFF. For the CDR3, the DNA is TGTGCCACCACAACAGGGCTTAATGAGCAGTTCTTC.

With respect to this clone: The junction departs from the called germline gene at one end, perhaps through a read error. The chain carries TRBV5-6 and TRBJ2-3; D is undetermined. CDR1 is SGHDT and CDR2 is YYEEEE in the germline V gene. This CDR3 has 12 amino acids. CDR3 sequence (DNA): TGTGCCAGCACCTTGACCGGAGATACGCAGTATTTT. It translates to CASTLTGDTQYF. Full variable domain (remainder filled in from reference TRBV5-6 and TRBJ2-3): DAGVTQSPTHLIKTRGQQVTLRCSPKSGHDTVSWYQQALGQGPQFIFQYYEEEERQRGNFPDRFSGHQFPNYSSELNVNALLLGDSALYLCASTLTGDTQYFGPGTRLTVL.

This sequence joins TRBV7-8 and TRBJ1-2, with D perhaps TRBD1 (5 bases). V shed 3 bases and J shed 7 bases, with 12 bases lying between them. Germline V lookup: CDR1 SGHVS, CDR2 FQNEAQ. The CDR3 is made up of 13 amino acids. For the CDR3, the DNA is TGTGCCAGCAGCTTCAGGGATGGCGCTGGCTACACCTTC. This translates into CASSFRDGAGYTF.

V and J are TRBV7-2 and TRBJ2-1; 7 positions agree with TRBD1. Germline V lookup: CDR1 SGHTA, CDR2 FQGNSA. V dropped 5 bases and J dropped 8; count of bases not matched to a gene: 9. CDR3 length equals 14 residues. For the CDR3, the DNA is TGTGCCAGCAGCGTACAGGGGCGTCGGGATGAGCAGTTCTTC. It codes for CASSVQGRRDEQFF.

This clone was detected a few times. The CDR3 DNA reads as TGTGCCACCCTGCAGGGGGCCTCCTACGAGCAGTACTTC. As protein: CATLQGASYEQYF. V usage is TRBV28 and J usage is TRBJ2-7, with 8 bases fitting TRBD1. The CDR3 consists of 13 residues. The ends lost 10 bases at V and 0 bases at J; junction bases unmatched: 5. Germline CDR1 MDHEN, CDR2 SYDVKM.

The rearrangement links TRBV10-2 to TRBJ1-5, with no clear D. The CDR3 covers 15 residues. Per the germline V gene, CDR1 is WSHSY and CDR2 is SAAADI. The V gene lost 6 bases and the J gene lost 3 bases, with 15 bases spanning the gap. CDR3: CASRLPGSLNQPQHF. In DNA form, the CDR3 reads TGCGCCAGCAGGTTACCAGGAAGTCTCAATCAGCCCCAGCATTTT.

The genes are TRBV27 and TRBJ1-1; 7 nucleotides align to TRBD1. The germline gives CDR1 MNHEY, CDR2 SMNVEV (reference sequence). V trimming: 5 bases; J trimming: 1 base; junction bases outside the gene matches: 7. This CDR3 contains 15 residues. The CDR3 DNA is TGTGCCAGCAGTCCCCTCCGGACAGGGAACACTGAAGCTTTCTTT. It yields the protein CASSPLRTGNTEAFF.

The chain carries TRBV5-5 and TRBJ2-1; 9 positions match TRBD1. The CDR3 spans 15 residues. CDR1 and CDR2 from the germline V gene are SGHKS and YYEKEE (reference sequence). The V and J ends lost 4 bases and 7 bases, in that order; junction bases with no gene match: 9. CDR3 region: CASSLGTGILNEQFF. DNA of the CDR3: TGTGCCAGCAGCCTGGGGACAGGGATTTTGAATGAGCAGTTCTTC. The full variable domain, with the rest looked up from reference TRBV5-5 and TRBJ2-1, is DAGVTQSPTHLIKTRGQQVTLRCSPISGHKSVSWYQQVLGQGPQFIFQYYEKEERGRGNFPDRFSARQFPNYSSELNVNALLLGDSALYLCASSLGTGILNEQFFGPGTRLTVL.

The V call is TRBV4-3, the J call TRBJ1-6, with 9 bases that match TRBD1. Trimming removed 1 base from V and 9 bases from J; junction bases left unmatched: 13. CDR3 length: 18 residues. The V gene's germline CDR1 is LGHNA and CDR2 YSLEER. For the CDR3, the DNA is TGCGCCAGCAGCCAAGCCGCCGGGACAGGGCTTCTGGGTTCACCCCTCCACTTT. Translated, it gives CASSQAAGTGLLGSPLHF.

The CDR3 bases are TGTGCCACCAGTGACTTCAGGCTAGCGGGGGGCGCAGATACGCAGTATTTT. This translates into CATSDFRLAGGADTQYF. This rearrangement joins TRBV24-1 to TRBJ2-3, with TRBD2 matching over 11 bases. The J segment lost 4 bases and the V segment lost 4 bases, leaving 9 bases of the junction unmatched. There are 17 residues in the CDR3. Per germline, CDR1 KGHDR and CDR2 SFDVKD.

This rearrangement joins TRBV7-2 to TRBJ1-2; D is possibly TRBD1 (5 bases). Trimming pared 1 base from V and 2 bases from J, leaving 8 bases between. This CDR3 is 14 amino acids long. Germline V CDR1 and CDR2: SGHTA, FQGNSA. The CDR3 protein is CASSLGQINYGYTF. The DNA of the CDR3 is TGTGCCAGCAGCTTAGGACAGATAAACTATGGCTACACCTTC.

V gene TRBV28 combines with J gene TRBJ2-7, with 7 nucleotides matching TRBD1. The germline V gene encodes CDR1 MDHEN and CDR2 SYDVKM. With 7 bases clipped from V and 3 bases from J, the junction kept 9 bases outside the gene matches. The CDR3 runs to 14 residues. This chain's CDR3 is CASIAQGKLYEQYV. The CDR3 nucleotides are TGTGCCAGCATTGCACAGGGGAAGCTCTACGAGCAGTACGTC.

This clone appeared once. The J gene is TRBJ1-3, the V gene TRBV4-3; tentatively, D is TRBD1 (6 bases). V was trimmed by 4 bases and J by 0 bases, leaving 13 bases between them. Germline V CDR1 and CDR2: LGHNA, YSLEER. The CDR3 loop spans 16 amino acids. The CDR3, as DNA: TGCGCCAGCAGCCTTACGCCAGGGGACTCTGGAAACACCATATATTTT. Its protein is CASSLTPGDSGNTIYF.

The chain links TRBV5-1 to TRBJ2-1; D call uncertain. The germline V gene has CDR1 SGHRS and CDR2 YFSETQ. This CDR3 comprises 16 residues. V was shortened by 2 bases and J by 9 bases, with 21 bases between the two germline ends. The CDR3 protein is CASSFAVTRSIGEQFF. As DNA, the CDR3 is TGCGCCAGCAGCTTCGCGGTCACACGGTCCATCGGTGAGCAGTTCTTC.